These 31 T cell receptor beta chains were sequenced from one sample in a study of T cells in Graves' hyperthyroidism and ophthalmopathy. Authors of the study amplified TCR beta CDR3 regions from RNA transcripts. The study used the HTBI primer set for a first-round RT-PCR of the TCR CDR3. TCRdb independently ran MiXCR on the multiplex PCR reads; one entry per CDR3 protein. The table shows 600,000 to 800,000 distinct CDR3 sequences, with roughly 32% occurring only once. Sequenced input: blood. These receptor sequences come from a woman between 35 and 50 years old with Graves' hyperthyroidism.

V is TRBV10-3 and J is TRBJ2-7; TRBD2 agrees at 10 bases. V was clipped by 0 bases and J by 3 bases; unmatched bases: 5. CDR1 and CDR2 from the germline V gene are ENHRY and SYGVKD. CDR3 length: 16 amino acids. The CDR3 DNA follows: TGTGCCATCAGTGAGTCGTCTAGCGGGGGTCTCTACGAGCAGTACTTC. Amino acids: CAISESSSGGLYEQYF.

This clonotype was found a few times. Relative to the germline gene, one junction end is altered; a read error may explain this. V is TRBV10-3 and J is TRBJ2-2; no reliable D call. Germline V gene data show CDR1 as ENHRY and CDR2 as SYGVKD. This CDR3 is 14 amino acids long. In DNA, the CDR3 is TGTGCCAGCAGTAATGGACCTAACACCGGGGAGCTGTTTTTT. Translating it yields CASSNGPNTGELFF.

The rearrangement uses TRBV12-3 or TRBV12-4 and TRBJ1-3; TRBD1 might be the D (5 bases). CDR3 size: 14 residues. With 6 bases removed from V and 0 bases from J, the gap between germline ends came to 9 bases. DNA of the CDR3: TGTGCCAGCAGGGGACGGCCCTCTGGAAACACCATATATTTT. Translated: CASRGRPSGNTIYF.

This chain links TRBV25-1 with TRBJ1-4; D remains unclear. This CDR3 region has 13 residues. Per germline, CDR1 MGHDK and CDR2 SYGVNS. Trimming pared 3 bases from V and 7 bases from J, leaving 9 bases between. CDR3 loop: CASSELGSEKLFF. The CDR3 DNA is TGTGCCAGCAGTGAGCTGGGAAGTGAAAAACTGTTTTTT.

The chain carries TRBV19 and TRBJ2-7; D unclear. CDR3 size: 15 residues. Trimming pared 8 bases from V and 0 bases from J, leaving 17 bases between. Per germline, CDR1 LNHDA and CDR2 SQIVND (reference sequence). The DNA of the CDR3 is TGTGCCAGTGGTAGGAGTCGTCTCGGCTCCTACGAGCAGTACTTC. It specifies CASGRSRLGSYEQYF.

This chain joins TRBV6-5 and TRBJ1-1; no clear D. CDR1 is MNHEY and CDR2 is SVGAGI in the germline V gene. V lost 4 bases, J lost 1 base, and 10 bases lay in between. The CDR3 runs 14 residues. The CDR3 sequence: CASSLVGSNTEAFF. CDR3 nucleotide sequence: TGTGCCAGCAGTTTGGTCGGGTCGAACACTGAAGCTTTCTTT.

This clonotype occurred many times. The V call is TRBV19, the J call TRBJ1-2, with no clear D. Germline CDR1 reads LNHDA; CDR2 reads SQIVND (reference sequence). V dropped 5 bases and J dropped 1 base, with 11 bases sitting between them. The CDR3 sequence is 14 residues long. CDR3 nucleotides: TGTGCCAGTAGTCCCCGGACTGTTAACTATGGCTACACCTTC. It is translated as CASSPRTVNYGYTF. Full variable domain (rest looked up from reference TRBV19 and TRBJ1-2): DGGITQSPKYLFRKEGQNVTLSCEQNLNHDAMYWYRQDPGQGLRLIYYSQIVNDFQKGDIAEGYSVSREKKESFPLTVTSAQKNPTAFYLCASSPRTVNYGYTFGSGTRLTVV.

This clonotype showed up many times. The CDR3 here is CASSLIFGGVQPQHF. DNA of the CDR3: TGTGCCAGCAGCTTAATTTTTGGCGGGGTTCAGCCCCAGCATTTT. The chain has TRBV7-2 and TRBJ1-5; D is undetermined. The ends were cut back, 2 bases at V and 6 bases at J, with 14 bases in the middle. CDR1 is SGHTA and CDR2 is FQGNSA in the germline V gene. The CDR3 covers 15 residues.

This clonotype was recorded at least ten times. This chain links TRBV20-1 with TRBJ1-1; a possible D gene is TRBD1 (5 bases). CDR1 DFQATT and CDR2 SNEGSKA come from the germline V gene (reference sequence). CDR3 length: 11 residues. The ends were cut back, 6 bases at V and 11 bases at J, with 16 bases in the middle. In DNA, the CDR3 is TGCAGTGCCCGAGTAGATGGGACGGCTTTCTTT. It yields the protein CSARVDGTAFF.

This clonotype was counted a single time. The chain links TRBV10-3 to TRBJ2-2, with TRBD1 identical over 7 bases. CDR3 length equals 16 residues. Germline CDR1 ENHRY, CDR2 SYGVKD. V lost 4 bases, J lost 1 base, and 6 bases stayed unmatched. The CDR3 nucleotides are TGTGCCATCAGTGCGGCCGGGACAGAGAACACCGGGGAGCTGTTTTTT. The encoded protein is CAISAAGTENTGELFF.

In its sample, this clonotype was seen many times. The chain carries TRBV6-6 and TRBJ1-6, with 7 bases fitting TRBD1. Germline V gene sequence: CDR1 MNHNY, CDR2 SVGAGI (reference sequence). The CDR3 sequence is 11 residues long. V was clipped by 4 bases and J by 18 bases; unmatched bases: 6. CDR3: CASSSGQPSHF. CDR3 nucleotide sequence: TGTGCCAGCAGTTCGGGACAGCCCAGCCACTTT.

Concerning this clonotype itself: The junction and the germline gene differ at one end; a read error may be behind it. The chain joins TRBV12-3 or TRBV12-4 to TRBJ1-2, with D maybe TRBD1 (5 bases). The CDR3 extends over 14 amino acids. The CDR3 DNA reads TGTGCCAGCAGCCCCGGGGGGGTAAACTGTGGCTACACCTTC. Translating it yields CASSPGGVNCGYTF.

V usage is TRBV7-2 and J usage is TRBJ2-2; 8 bases fit TRBD1. CDR3 length: 16 amino acids. From germline, CDR1 is SGHTA and CDR2 FQGNSA. V lost 5 bases, J lost 5 bases, and 10 bases stayed unmatched. The CDR3 sequence is CASSNGQGARTGELFF. The CDR3 DNA sequence: TGTGCCAGCAGCAACGGGCAGGGGGCGAGGACCGGGGAGCTGTTTTTT.

A note on this clonotype: Compared with germline, one end of the junction differs, possibly owing to a read error. The chain recombines TRBV24-1 with TRBJ1-1; no clear D. Germline V gives CDR1 KGHDR, CDR2 SFDVKD. The CDR3 is 15 residues long. The CDR3 DNA follows: TGTGCCAGCAGTGATTTGGGCGCAGCGAACACTGAAGCTTTCTTT. Translated, it gives CASSDLGAANTEAFF.

Comments on this clonotype: One end of the junction does not line up with germline, which may come from a read error. The J gene is TRBJ1-5, the V gene TRBV19; TRBD1 might be the D (6 bases). CDR1 and CDR2 from the germline V gene are LNHDA and SQIVND (reference sequence). This CDR3 comprises 14 residues. CDR3 sequence (DNA): TGTGCCAGCAAACCGGGACACCTAAATCGGCCCCAGCATTTT. This codes for CASKPGHLNRPQHF.

The CDR3 is CATSYRTGWAGELFF. As DNA, the CDR3 is TGTGCCACCAGTTACAGGACAGGGTGGGCCGGGGAGCTGTTTTTT. The rearrangement uses TRBV24-1 and TRBJ2-2, with 8 bases that match TRBD1. The CDR3 extends over 15 amino acids. CDR1 KGHDR and CDR2 SFDVKD come from the germline V gene. Trimming took 6 bases from V and 6 from J; bases not matched to a gene: 8.

The chain links TRBV25-1 to TRBJ1-6; a possible D gene is TRBD1 (5 bases). The germline V and J ends were trimmed by 5 bases and 7 bases, with 12 bases remaining between them. This CDR3 comprises 14 residues. Germline V CDR1 and CDR2: MGHDK, SYGVNS. The CDR3 protein is CASSPGLLNSPLHF. DNA of the CDR3: TGTGCCAGCAGTCCGGGACTTCTGAATTCACCCCTCCACTTT.

This clonotype was detected a few times. V and J are TRBV7-9 and TRBJ2-7; TRBD1 matches 10 bases. Trimming cost V 6 bases and J 3 bases; bases outside gene matches: 8. Germline V CDR1 and CDR2: SEHNR, FQNEAQ (reference sequence). The CDR3 length is 15 residues. The CDR3 sequence is CASRTWGQGIYEQYF. The CDR3 nucleotides are TGTGCCAGCAGAACCTGGGGACAGGGGATCTACGAGCAGTACTTC.

This clonotype turned up a few times. The chain carries TRBV12-3 or TRBV12-4 and TRBJ1-5; D is uncertain. CDR3 length: 16 residues. The V end was cut by 1 base, the J end by 2 bases, with 12 bases between. DNA for the CDR3: TGTGCCAGCAGTTTAGGGCCCTATGGGCGCAATCAGCCCCAGCATTTT. Protein product: CASSLGPYGRNQPQHF.

This clonotype has a handful of counts. The CDR3 DNA reads as TGTGCCAGCAGCTTAGCCCAGGAATGGAACACTGAAGCTTTCTTT. It specifies CASSLAQEWNTEAFF. The chain combines TRBV7-9 with TRBJ1-1; no firm D call. CDR1 is SEHNR and CDR2 is FQNEAQ in the germline V gene (reference sequence). Trimming stripped 0 bases from V and 1 base from J, with 9 bases between. CDR3 size: 15 residues.

With regard to this clonotype: A much larger clone lies one base from this, so it may be a read error. The chain uses TRBV19 and TRBJ2-7, with a tentative D call TRBD2 (6 bases). This CDR3 comprises 15 residues. The germline V gene has CDR1 LNHDA and CDR2 SQIVND (reference sequence). In DNA form, the CDR3 reads TGTGCCAGTAGTATTAGTAGCGGTAACTCCTACGGGCAGTACTTC. Amino acids: CASSISSGNSYGQYF.

At least ten counts were recorded for this clonotype. The J gene is TRBJ1-4, the V gene TRBV25-1; D perhaps matches TRBD1 (5 bases). V lost 8 bases, J lost 5 bases, and 12 bases lay in between. The CDR3 runs to 13 residues. From germline, CDR1 is MGHDK and CDR2 SYGVNS. The CDR3 region has the DNA TGTGCCAGCGGGGACGAGGGCAATGAAAAACTGTTTTTT. This codes for CASGDEGNEKLFF. Filled out from reference TRBV25-1 and TRBJ1-4, the complete variable domain reads EADIYQTPRYLVIGTGKKITLECSQTMGHDKMYWYQQDPGMELHLIHYSYGVNSTEKGDLSSESTVSRIRTEHFPLTLESARPSHTSQYLCASGDEGNEKLFFGSGTQLSVL.

The sample holds a few counts of this clonotype. Since a much larger clone is just one base distant, this may be a read error. The J gene is TRBJ2-7, the V gene TRBV7-2; no firm D call. Germline values: CDR1 SGHTA, CDR2 FQGNSA. CDR3 length: 11 amino acids. The V end was cut by 3 bases, the J end by 5 bases, with 5 bases between. This chain's CDR3 is CASSFFDEQYF. The CDR3 DNA is TGTGCCAGCAGCTTCTTCGACGAGCAGTACTTC.

The J gene is TRBJ2-5, the V gene TRBV20-1; the match to TRBD1 covers 8 bases. Germline CDR1 DFQATT, CDR2 SNEGSKA (reference sequence). Trimming at V came to 3 bases and at J to 0 bases, leaving 3 bases not matched to a gene. The CDR3 length is 14 residues. CDR3 residues: CSASRTGNQETQYF. In nucleotides, the CDR3 is TGCAGTGCTAGCCGGACAGGGAACCAAGAGACCCAGTACTTC.

The chain recombines TRBV24-1 with TRBJ1-5; weak D call: TRBD1 (5 bases). Germline V CDR1 and CDR2: KGHDR, SFDVKD. The CDR3 sequence is 15 residues long. V was trimmed by 3 bases and J by 4 bases, leaving 12 bases between them. The CDR3 here is CATSDPRTFNQPQHF. CDR3 nucleotides: TGTGCCACCAGTGATCCCCGGACATTTAATCAGCCCCAGCATTTT.

This clonotype was counted at least ten times. The V and J genes are TRBV7-9 and TRBJ1-6, with TRBD1 matching over 7 bases. J was trimmed by 9 bases and V by 5 bases; bases with no gene match: 10. Germline CDR1 reads SEHNR; CDR2 reads FQNEAQ (reference sequence). The length of the CDR3 is 15 residues. Here the CDR3 reads CASSPTGLEGSPLHF. Here the CDR3 DNA reads TGTGCCAGCAGCCCGACAGGGTTAGAGGGTTCACCCCTCCACTTT.

This clonotype was counted at least ten times. V and J are TRBV7-8 and TRBJ1-5; 10 nucleotides agree with TRBD1. Trimming cost V 5 bases and J 8 bases; bases outside gene matches: 3. The CDR3 has 13 residues. Germline CDR1 SGHVS, CDR2 FQNEAQ. The CDR3 protein is CASSRDRGEPQHF. CDR3 nucleotides: TGTGCCAGCAGCCGGGACAGGGGTGAGCCCCAGCATTTT.

This clonotype was seen many times. The chain recombines TRBV11-2 with TRBJ1-1; D is undetermined. V lost 5 bases and J 5 bases, leaving 9 bases between the germline ends. Germline CDR1 reads SGHAT; CDR2 reads FQNNGV. CDR3 length: 12 residues. CDR3 DNA: TGTGCCAGCAGCCCACTCACTACTGAAGCTTTCTTT. Residues: CASSPLTTEAFF. The full variable domain, rest sourced from reference TRBV11-2 and TRBJ1-1, is EAGVAQSPRYKIIEKRQSVAFWCNPISGHATLYWYQQILGQGPKLLIQFQNNGVVDDSQLPKDRFSAERLKGVDSTLKIQPAKLEDSAVYLCASSPLTTEAFFGQGTRLTVV.

This clonotype was counted many times. The chain couples TRBV7-8 to TRBJ1-1; D call uncertain. CDR1 is SGHVS and CDR2 is FQNEAQ in the germline V gene. This CDR3 comprises 13 residues. Deletions cut 3 bases from V and 2 bases from J, with 7 bases between. This CDR3 is CASSFRFNTEAFF. The DNA of the CDR3 is TGTGCCAGCAGCTTCCGGTTTAACACTGAAGCTTTCTTT.

The chain couples TRBV6-1 to TRBJ1-5; D perhaps matches TRBD1 (5 bases). Deletions cut 8 bases from V and 0 bases from J, with 17 bases between. CDR3 length equals 16 residues. Germline V gives CDR1 MNHNS, CDR2 SASEGT. The CDR3 reads CASGLRDSYSNQPQHF. The CDR3, as DNA: TGTGCCAGCGGTCTCCGGGACTCTTATAGCAATCAGCCCCAGCATTTT.

This clonotype was counted at least ten times. The chain employs TRBV24-1 and TRBJ2-7; D is undetermined. Between the trimmed V and J ends, which lost 6 bases and 1 base, there was a span of 9 bases. The CDR3 is 13 amino acids. CDR1 KGHDR and CDR2 SFDVKD come from the germline V gene. The CDR3: CATSHGYSYEQYF. DNA for the CDR3: TGTGCCACCAGTCATGGTTATTCCTACGAGCAGTACTTC.